This paragraph reports one TCR beta chain. The data belong to a study of blood T cell repertoires in COVID-19. Sequencing was performed with immunoSEQ multiplex PCR; in TCRdb, only in-frame clones are kept and a portion is missing. This table holds roughly 170,000 clones, approximately 87% found once. Germline CDR1 and CDR2: SGDLS and YYNGEE. Germline trimming cut 0 bases from V and 7 bases from J; bases unmatched to any gene: 10. The CDR3 has 16 amino acids. V usage is TRBV9 and J usage is TRBJ2-3, with 8 bases that match TRBD2. The TCR was taken from a young woman who had recovered from COVID-19. The sample consisted of peripheral blood. The CDR3 region is CASSVGHGRASHTQYF. The CDR3 bases are TGTGCCAGCAGCGTAGGTCACGGGAGGGCTTCGCATACGCAGTATTTT.